This T cell receptor (beta chain) was documented in a study of T-cell memory formation after mild COVID-19. The study's findings and limits: From day 15 to 85, contracting clones were balanced between CD4 and CD8, whereas later expanders leaned toward CD4+.

V lost 8 bases and J 1 base, leaving 13 bases between the germline ends. The CDR3 has 14 residues. CDR1 MNHEY and CDR2 SVGAGI come from the germline V gene. TCRdb passed the 5' RACE reads through MiXCR, listing each CDR3 protein once. The table has roughly 49,000 distinct CDR3 sequences, 27% seen once. On this clonotype: What it recognizes is unknown.

This chain joins TRBV6-5 and TRBJ2-3; maybe TRBD2 (5 bases). The TCR comes from a man aged 18 to 29 who had mild COVID-19 (a few samples of this study predate the infection). Cell type and time point are not known. The sequenced sample consisted of PBMCs or a T cell subset sorted from them (not recorded which). DNA for the CDR3: TGTGCCAGCCATCGGGGAGCTCGCACAGATACGCAGTATTTT. Residues: CASHRGARTDTQYF.